A selection of T cell receptor beta chains follows, all from one sample in a study of blood T cell repertoires in COVID-19. The protocol was immunoSEQ multiplex PCR, while the TCRdb copy is restricted to in-frame clones and leaves out a portion. The sample includes under 250,000 clones, 83% seen only once; the top ten take about 4.8%. Sequenced input: PBMCs or T cells enriched from blood (not recorded which). These receptors all stem from a woman between 50 and 59 years old who had been exposed to COVID-19. The CDR3 runs from the conserved cysteine through the conserved F or W. The D gene is left open where the match is weak. Size tells how often a clone was seen (once, few, many) or the class of an expanded clone, and some rows leave it out.

TRBV5-3	TRBJ1-2	NA	NA	TGTGCCAGAAGCAGAGTACCAGGGGAACGTCGAAATGGCTACACCTTC	CARSRVPGERRNGYTF
TRBV24-1	TRBJ2-1	NA	TRBD1	TGTGCCACCAGTGATCCTGTCCGGGACAGGGGGCCCAATGAGCAGTTCTTC	CATSDPVRDRGPNEQFF
TRBV2	TRBJ2-7	once	TRBD1	TGTGCCAGCAGTGTAACAGGGGGCGGTTACGAGCAGTACTTC	CASSVTGGGYEQYF
TRBV5-1	TRBJ2-2	NA	TRBD2	TGCGCCAGCAGCTCCGTGGGCAGCGGGGGTAGCGGGGAGCTGTTTTTT	CASSSVGSGGSGELFF
TRBV19	TRBJ2-1	NA	TRBD2	TGTGCCAGTAGTGGGGGCTTTAGCGGGGCCCACAATGAGCAGTTCTTC	CASSGGFSGAHNEQFF
TRBV30	TRBJ1-6	NA	NA	TGTGCCTGGAGTGAGCTGGGCAGCCCCAATTCACCCCTCCACTTT	CAWSELGSPNSPLHF
TRBV7-2	TRBJ2-2	NA	NA	TGTGCCAGCAGCTCTCCAGGGGCGGGGGCTTACACCGGGGAGCTGTTTTTT	CASSSPGAGAYTGELFF
TRBV11-2	TRBJ2-7	NA	TRBD2	TGTGCCAGCAGCTTAGAAGCGGGGGGCTCCTACGAGCAGTACTTC	CASSLEAGGSYEQYF
TRBV5-1	TRBJ1-3	few	NA	TGCGCCAGCAGCCCCCGAGGGAGCTCTGGAAACACCATATATTTT	CASSPRGSSGNTIYF
TRBV3-1/TRBV3-2	TRBJ1-3	few	NA	TGTGCCAGCAGCCCCCGTGGCGGGGCTGGAAACACCATATATTTT	CASSPRGGAGNTIYF
TRBV11-2	TRBJ2-5	NA	TRBD2	TGTGCCAGCAGCCCATATTCCAGCGGGGCGGCAGGGACCCAGTACTTC	CASSPYSSGAAGTQYF
TRBV19	TRBJ2-4	NA	NA	TGTGCCAGTGGATATGGGAGGAACATTCAGTACTTC	CASGYGRNIQYF
TRBV19	TRBJ2-2	NA	TRBD1	TGTGCCAGTACCCGGACAGGCCGGCCCGGGGAGCTGTTTTTT	CASTRTGRPGELFF
TRBV12-3/TRBV12-4	TRBJ1-2	NA	TRBD1	TGTGCCAGCAGCCTCGGGACAGGGGGCTACACCTTC	CASSLGTGGYTF
TRBV18	TRBJ1-2	NA	NA	TGTGCCAGCTCACCAGACACCTATGGCTACACCTTC	CASSPDTYGYTF
TRBV4-1	TRBJ2-7	NA	NA	TGCGCCAGCAGCCAAGATGCCCAGGGGTGGGAGCAGTACTTC	CASSQDAQGWEQYF
TRBV7-8	TRBJ1-2	NA	NA	TGTGCCAGCAGCTTCGGGGAAAACTATGGCTACACCTTC	CASSFGENYGYTF
TRBV5-1	TRBJ2-5	NA	TRBD1	TGCGCCAGCAGCCCTACAGGGGGCTGGCGGGAGACCCAGTACTTC	CASSPTGGWRETQYF
TRBV11-2	TRBJ2-2	few	TRBD2	TGTGCCAGCAGCTTGAGGCGGGGGGTAGGTACCGGGGAGCTGTTTTTT	CASSLRRGVGTGELFF
TRBV19	TRBJ1-1	NA	TRBD1	TGTGCCAGTAGTATCCTCAAGGGGACAGGGGGCAGGGGGACTGAAGCTTTCTTT	CASSILKGTGGRGTEAFF
TRBV7-2	TRBJ1-1	NA	TRBD1	TGTGCCAGCAGCCTCCAGACAGGGGGTGAAGCTTTCTTT	CASSLQTGGEAFF
TRBV18	TRBJ1-6	once	NA	TGTGCCAGCTCTCAAGTCCAGGGAGGCTCCTATAATTCACCCCTCCACTTT	CASSQVQGGSYNSPLHF
TRBV29-1	TRBJ1-2	many	NA	TGCAGCGTTGAAGAGCCAGGGAACTATGGCTACACCTTC	CSVEEPGNYGYTF
TRBV5-1	TRBJ1-2	NA	TRBD1	TGCGCCAGCAGCTCCCCACAGGGGGCCTTCAGCTATGGCTACACCTTC	CASSSPQGAFSYGYTF
TRBV12-1	TRBJ1-1	NA	NA	TGTGCCAGCAGCTTTGCAATTGATCTTGGGTCCGGGACTGAAGCTTTCTTT	CASSFAIDLGSGTEAFF
TRBV27	TRBJ1-1	once	NA	TGTGCCAGCAGTTCATCGACAGAACATCCCCACACTGAAGCTTTCTTT	CASSSSTEHPHTEAFF
TRBV3-1/TRBV3-2	TRBJ2-3	NA	NA	TGTGCCAGCTCCCAAGGTAATACGCAGTATTTT	CASSQGNTQYF
TRBV9	TRBJ2-2	NA	NA	TGTGCCAGCAGCGCCTACCTTCCCGGGGAGCTGTTTTTT	CASSAYLPGELFF
TRBV28	TRBJ2-7	NA	NA	TGTGCCAGCAGCCCTCGTCGACAGAGCACCTACGAGCAGTACTTC	CASSPRRQSTYEQYF
TRBV5-6	TRBJ1-2	NA	NA	TGTGCCAGCAGCCCCGGCAACAGGGCTTATGGCTACACCTTC	CASSPGNRAYGYTF
TRBV9	TRBJ2-2	NA	NA	TGTGCCAGCAGCGTACAGGGAGGCACCGGGGAGCTGTTTTTT	CASSVQGGTGELFF
TRBV25-1	TRBJ1-2	NA	NA	TGTGCCAGCTGGGGCGGTGGTGGCTACACCTTC	CASWGGGGYTF
TRBV11-2	TRBJ2-7	once	NA	TGTGCCAGCAGCGCACACCGGGACTCCTCCTACGAGCAGTACTTC	CASSAHRDSSYEQYF